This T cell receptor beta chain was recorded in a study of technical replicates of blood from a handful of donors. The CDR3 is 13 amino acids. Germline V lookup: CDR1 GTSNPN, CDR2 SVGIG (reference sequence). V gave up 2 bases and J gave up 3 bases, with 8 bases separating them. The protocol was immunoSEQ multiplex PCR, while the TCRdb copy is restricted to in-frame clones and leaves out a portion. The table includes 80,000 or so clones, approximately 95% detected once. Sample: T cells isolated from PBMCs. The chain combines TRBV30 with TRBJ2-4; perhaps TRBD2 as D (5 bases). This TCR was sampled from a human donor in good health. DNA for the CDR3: TGTGCCTGGAGTACCGGAGGCAAAAACATTCAGTACTTC. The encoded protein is CAWSTGGKNIQYF.